This T cell receptor beta chain was recovered during a study of somatic mutations in cytotoxic T cells in rheumatoid arthritis. Findings and caveats of the study: Compared with age-matched healthy controls, rheumatoid arthritis patients did not differ significantly in CD8+ T-cell clonality. The study found CD8+ clonality increased with age in rheumatoid arthritis patients, not healthy controls. There was no knowledge of the antigen targets of the expanded CD8+ clones.

About this clone: As yet, its antigen is unknown.

This CDR3 spans 18 amino acids. CDR1 is MGHRA and CDR2 is YSYEKL in the germline V gene. Trimming removed 0 bases from V and 3 bases from J; junction bases left unmatched: 13. Here immunoSEQ multiplex PCR was the method, and the copy in TCRdb shows in-frame clones only, minus some. The sample lists approximately 9,300 clones; 85% to 95% were seen once. J is TRBJ2-7 and V is TRBV4-1; the match to TRBD1 covers 8 bases. The sequencing sample was made of CD8+ T cells sorted from blood. The receptor was derived from a woman aged 18-29 years with rheumatoid arthritis. The CDR3 sequence: CASSQEGTGKKINYEQYF. The DNA for the CDR3 is TGCGCCAGCAGCCAAGAGGGGACAGGAAAGAAGATCAACTACGAGCAGTACTTC.